This T cell receptor (beta chain) appears in the sequencing data of a study of cytomegalovirus exposure and HLA in healthy donors. Notes on the study in general: It was taken for granted in presence/absence analyses that sequencing depth across donors was roughly uniform. The study listed about 150 cytomegalovirus-associated TCR beta chains.

About this clone itself: Its antigen is not known.

PCR involved 60 Vbeta and 13 Jbeta primers. Per the original methods: An analysis that came later counted some 81 million unique TCR beta chains, approximately 11 million shared. Measured with immunoSEQ multiplex PCR; TCRdb has only the in-frame clones, and not every one. For V, J and clone size, that table is used; D and trimming come from the DNA. Of 120,000 or so clones listed, 75% to 90% are singletons. CDR1 is MDHEN and CDR2 is SYDVKM in the germline V gene. The V end lost 5 bases, the J end lost 4 bases, and 15 bases lay between the germline ends. The CDR3 sequence is 15 residues long. Healthy people donating bone marrow made up the donors.

The source of this sequence is a man younger than 45 in good health and CMV-seronegative. The chain is built from TRBV28 and TRBJ1-3; the D gene is possibly TRBD1 (6 bases). Sample: PBMCs. CDR3 DNA: TGTGCCAGCAGTCGCCCTGCAGGGACAGGAAACACCATATATTTT. This encodes CASSRPAGTGNTIYF.